This T cell receptor (beta chain) originates from a study of cytomegalovirus exposure and HLA in healthy donors. Study results and limitations: Later examination showed HLA-associated TCR beta chains had greater clonal expansion than equally common others. It was reported in a later analysis that an Asian-associated ancestry cluster showed fewer N-insertions than the roughly 670-donor mean. V segments that were indistinguishable, TRBV6-2 and TRBV6-3 among them, were omitted from analysis.

There are 16 residues in the CDR3. Germline CDR1 and CDR2: SGHTS and YDEGEE. After removal of 4 bases from V and 2 bases from J, the junction contained 10 bases not matched to a gene. In the PCR, 60 Vbeta and 13 Jbeta primers were used. Per the study methods: The count from a later analysis was some 83 million unique TCR beta chains, about 10 million of them shared. Assay used: immunoSEQ multiplex PCR; TCRdb lists only in-frame clones, some missing. Clone size and V and J calls were adopted from that table, with D and trimming inferred from the DNA. The sample has 150,000 to 200,000 clones, approximately 80% seen once. For this clone: Its antigen is not identified.

The receptor comes from a man younger than 35 in good health and CMV-seronegative. The sequenced sample was PBMCs. The chain couples TRBV5-8 to TRBJ2-7; TRBD2 agrees at 9 bases. The DNA of the CDR3 is TGTGCCAGCAGCCGTATACAAGCGGGGGGACCCTACGAGCAGTACTTC. This translates into CASSRIQAGGPYEQYF.